This T cell receptor beta chain comes out of a study of blood T cells in healthy people across ages. Next came a second PCR, run for roughly 6 to 11 cycles, which used a sample-barcoded 5' primer along with a J-beta primer mix. Carrying 12 random nucleotides, a template-switch adaptor labeled each individual cDNA molecule. TCRdb re-called the 5' RACE reads with MiXCR, one entry per CDR3 protein. The sample consists of roughly 1,300,000 distinct CDR3 sequences, approximately 59% of them appearing once. V lost 5 bases and J 7 bases, leaving 17 bases between the germline ends. CDR3 length: 15 residues. CDR1 MNHEY and CDR2 SMNVEV come from the germline V gene (reference sequence).

Specimen: blood. This chain links TRBV27 with TRBJ2-2; no clear D gene. The sequence was obtained from a man between 18 and 29 years old in good health. This CDR3 is CASSPDHGVGGELFF. In nucleotides, the CDR3 is TGTGCCAGCAGTCCAGATCATGGGGTAGGCGGGGAGCTGTTTTTT.